This T cell receptor (beta chain) derives from a study of T cell changes during pregnancy in multiple sclerosis. J lost 5 bases, V lost 3 bases, and 3 bases had no gene match. Looked up from germline, CDR1 is SGDLS and CDR2 is YYNGEE. The CDR3 runs to 15 residues. Using immunoSEQ multiplex PCR, the repertoire was profiled, and TCRdb retains in-frame clones only, with some absent. The table includes roughly 80,000 clones, about 91% detected once. The receptor was derived from a female donor with multiple sclerosis, enrolled in a pregnancy study. Sequencing was performed on peripheral blood, taken before pregnancy. The V gene is TRBV9, the J gene TRBJ2-1; 12 nucleotides align to TRBD2. CDR3 DNA: TGTGCCAGCAGCGCCCGACTAGCGGGGGACAATGAGCAGTTCTTC. Protein product: CASSARLAGDNEQFF.